This T cell receptor (beta chain) was observed in a study of beta chain features in type 1 diabetes. Overall study results and limits: Type 1 diabetes patients had moderately but significantly shorter TCRB CDR3s in all four CD4+ subsets. TCRB repertoires of naive, central memory and Treg cells appeared more similar among patients than among healthy donors.

Reverse transcription of all isolated RNA meant that expressed TCRB transcripts were sequenced. TCRdb keeps only in-frame clones here, not all; method: immunoSEQ multiplex PCR. The table includes under 850,000 clones, under 15% detected once. This clone was counted only a few times. Its specificity is not known. Germline CDR1 is SQVTM and CDR2 is ANQGSEA. The CDR3 runs 13 residues. V gene TRBV29-1 combines with J gene TRBJ2-5, with D uncertain. Judging by the DNA end, TRBJ2-7 fits better; the J call may be wrong. Material for sequencing was naive CD4+ T cells from blood. The TCR was taken from a man between 18 and 35 years old with type 1 diabetes. The CDR3 protein is CSVEDTHLYEQYF. The CDR3 DNA sequence: TGCAGCGTTGAAGACACACATCTCTACGAGCAGTACTTC.